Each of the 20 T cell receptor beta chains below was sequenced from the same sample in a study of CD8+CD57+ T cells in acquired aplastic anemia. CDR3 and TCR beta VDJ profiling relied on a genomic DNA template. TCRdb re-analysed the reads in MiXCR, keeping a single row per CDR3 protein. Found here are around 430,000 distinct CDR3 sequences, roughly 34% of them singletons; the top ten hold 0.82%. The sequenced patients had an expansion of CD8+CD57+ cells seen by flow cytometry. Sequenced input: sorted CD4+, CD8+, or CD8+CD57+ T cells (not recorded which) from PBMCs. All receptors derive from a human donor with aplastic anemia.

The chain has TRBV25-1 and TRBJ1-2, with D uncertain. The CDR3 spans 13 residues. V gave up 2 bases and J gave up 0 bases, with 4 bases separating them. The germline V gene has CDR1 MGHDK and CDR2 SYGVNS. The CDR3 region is CASSEHPNYGYTF. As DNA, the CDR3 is TGTGCCAGCAGTGAACACCCTAACTATGGCTACACCTTC.

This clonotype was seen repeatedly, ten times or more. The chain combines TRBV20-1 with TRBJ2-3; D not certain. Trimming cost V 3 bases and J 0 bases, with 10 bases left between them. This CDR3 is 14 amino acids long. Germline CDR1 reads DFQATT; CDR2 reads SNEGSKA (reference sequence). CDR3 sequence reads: CSASPDTSTDTQYF. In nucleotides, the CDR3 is TGCAGTGCTAGCCCCGATACTAGCACAGATACGCAGTATTTT.

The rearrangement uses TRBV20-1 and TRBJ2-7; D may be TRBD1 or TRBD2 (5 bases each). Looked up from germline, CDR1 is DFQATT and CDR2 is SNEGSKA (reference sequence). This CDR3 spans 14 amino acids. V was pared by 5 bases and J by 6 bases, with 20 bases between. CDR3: CSASRVRVEGEQYF. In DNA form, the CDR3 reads TGCAGTGCTTCCCGTGTCAGGGTAGAGGGCGAGCAGTACTTC.

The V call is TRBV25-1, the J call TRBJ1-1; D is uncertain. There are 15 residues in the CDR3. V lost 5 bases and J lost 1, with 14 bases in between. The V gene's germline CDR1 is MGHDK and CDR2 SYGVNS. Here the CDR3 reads CASSYGFATNTEAFF. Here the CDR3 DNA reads TGTGCCAGCAGTTACGGTTTCGCCACGAACACTGAAGCTTTCTTT.

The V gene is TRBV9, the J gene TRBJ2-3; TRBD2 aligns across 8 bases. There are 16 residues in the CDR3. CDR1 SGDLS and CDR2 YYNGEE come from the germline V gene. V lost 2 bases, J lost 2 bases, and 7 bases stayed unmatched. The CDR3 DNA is TGTGCCAGCAGCGTCGGACTAGCAGGGGACACAGATACGCAGTATTTT. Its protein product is CASSVGLAGDTDTQYF.

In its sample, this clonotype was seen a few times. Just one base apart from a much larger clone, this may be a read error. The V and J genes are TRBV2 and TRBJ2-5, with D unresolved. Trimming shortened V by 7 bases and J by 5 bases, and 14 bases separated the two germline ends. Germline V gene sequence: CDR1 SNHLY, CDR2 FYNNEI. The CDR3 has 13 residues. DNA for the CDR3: TGTGCCAGCACCTCATTTCGGCGGGAGACCCAGTACTTC. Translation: CASTSFRRETQYF.

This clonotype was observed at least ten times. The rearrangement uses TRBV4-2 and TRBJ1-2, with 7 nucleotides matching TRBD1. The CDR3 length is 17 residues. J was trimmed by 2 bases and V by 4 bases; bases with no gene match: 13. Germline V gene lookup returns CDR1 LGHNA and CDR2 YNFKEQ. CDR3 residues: CASSPRLGQSGNYGYTF. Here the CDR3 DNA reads TGTGCCAGCAGCCCTCGGCTGGGACAGAGTGGGAACTATGGCTACACCTTC.

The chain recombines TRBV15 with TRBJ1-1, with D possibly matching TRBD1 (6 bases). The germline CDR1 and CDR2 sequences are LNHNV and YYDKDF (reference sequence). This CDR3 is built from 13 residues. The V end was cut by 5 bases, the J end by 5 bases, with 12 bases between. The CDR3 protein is CATSPGRGTEAFF. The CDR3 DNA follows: TGTGCCACCAGCCCCGGGAGGGGGACTGAAGCTTTCTTT.

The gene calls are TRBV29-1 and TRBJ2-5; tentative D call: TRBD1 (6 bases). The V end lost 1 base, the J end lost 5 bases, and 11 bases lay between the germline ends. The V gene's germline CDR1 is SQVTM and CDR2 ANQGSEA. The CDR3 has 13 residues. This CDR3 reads CSVEGGQGETQYF. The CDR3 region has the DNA TGCAGCGTTGAAGGTGGCCAGGGGGAGACCCAGTACTTC.

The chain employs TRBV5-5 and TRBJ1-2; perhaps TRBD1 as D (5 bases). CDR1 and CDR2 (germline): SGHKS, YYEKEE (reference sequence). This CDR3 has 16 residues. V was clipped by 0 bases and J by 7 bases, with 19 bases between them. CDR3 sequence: CASSLGAGTTTVGYTF. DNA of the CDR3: TGTGCCAGCAGCTTGGGGGCGGGGACCACAACTGTTGGCTACACCTTC.

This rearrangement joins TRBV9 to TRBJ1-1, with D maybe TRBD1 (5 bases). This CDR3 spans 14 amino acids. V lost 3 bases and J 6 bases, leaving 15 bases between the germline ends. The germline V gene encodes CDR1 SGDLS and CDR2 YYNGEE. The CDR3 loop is CASSGSPPGSEAFF. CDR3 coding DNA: TGTGCCAGCAGCGGCTCCCCCCCAGGGTCTGAAGCTTTCTTT.

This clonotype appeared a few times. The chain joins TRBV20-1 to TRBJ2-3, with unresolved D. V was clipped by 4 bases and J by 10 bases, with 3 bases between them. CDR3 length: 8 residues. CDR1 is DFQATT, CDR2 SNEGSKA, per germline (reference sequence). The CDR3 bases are TGCAGTGCTAAAGCGCAGTATTTT. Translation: CSAKAQYF.

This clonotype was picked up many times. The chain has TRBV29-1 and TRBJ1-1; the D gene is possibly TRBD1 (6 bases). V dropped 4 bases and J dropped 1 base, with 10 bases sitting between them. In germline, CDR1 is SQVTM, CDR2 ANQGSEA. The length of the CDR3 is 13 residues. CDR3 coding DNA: TGCAGCGTTGTTCGGGGGCCGAACACTGAAGCTTTCTTT. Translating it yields CSVVRGPNTEAFF.

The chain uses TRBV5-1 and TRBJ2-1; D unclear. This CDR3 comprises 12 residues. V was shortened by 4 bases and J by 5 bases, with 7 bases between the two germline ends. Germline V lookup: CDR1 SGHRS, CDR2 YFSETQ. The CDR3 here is CASSVDHNEQFF. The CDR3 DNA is TGCGCCAGCAGCGTGGATCACAATGAGCAGTTCTTC.

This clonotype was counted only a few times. The CDR3 DNA follows: TGTGCCAGCAGCGTAGAGGCTGCTGGCAATGAGCAGTTCTTC. Translating it yields CASSVEAAGNEQFF. This rearrangement joins TRBV9 to TRBJ2-1; D is ambiguous. CDR1 and CDR2 (germline): SGDLS, YYNGEE. The V and J ends lost 0 bases and 6 bases respectively, with 10 bases between them. This CDR3 comprises 14 residues.

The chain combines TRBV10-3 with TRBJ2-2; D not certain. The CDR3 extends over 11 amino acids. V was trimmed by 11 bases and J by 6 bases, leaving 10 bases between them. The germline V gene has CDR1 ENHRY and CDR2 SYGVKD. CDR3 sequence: CAWSVSGELFF. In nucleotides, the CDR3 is TGTGCCTGGAGTGTATCCGGGGAGCTGTTTTTT.

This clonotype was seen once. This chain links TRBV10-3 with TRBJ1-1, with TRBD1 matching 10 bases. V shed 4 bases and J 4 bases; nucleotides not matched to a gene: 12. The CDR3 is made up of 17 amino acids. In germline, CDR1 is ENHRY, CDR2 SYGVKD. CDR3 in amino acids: CAISGTRTGTGATEAFF. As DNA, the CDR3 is TGTGCCATCAGTGGCACCAGGACCGGGACAGGGGCCACTGAAGCTTTCTTT.

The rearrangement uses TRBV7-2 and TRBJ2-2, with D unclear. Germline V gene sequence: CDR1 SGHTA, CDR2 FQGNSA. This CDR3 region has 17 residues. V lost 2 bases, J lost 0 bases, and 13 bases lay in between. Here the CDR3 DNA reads TGTGCCAGCAGCTTACCAGACGGATTCGCGAACACCGGGGAGCTGTTTTTT. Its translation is CASSLPDGFANTGELFF.

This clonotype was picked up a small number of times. DNA of the CDR3: TGTGCCAGCAGCCAAGATCCGCGGTCCGGGGCCAACGTCCTGACTTTC. Translating gives CASSQDPRSGANVLTF. The V gene is TRBV4-2, the J gene TRBJ2-6; D not resolved. V shed 0 bases and J shed 4 bases, with 10 bases lying between them. Germline CDR1 reads LGHNA; CDR2 reads YNFKEQ. The CDR3 loop spans 16 amino acids.

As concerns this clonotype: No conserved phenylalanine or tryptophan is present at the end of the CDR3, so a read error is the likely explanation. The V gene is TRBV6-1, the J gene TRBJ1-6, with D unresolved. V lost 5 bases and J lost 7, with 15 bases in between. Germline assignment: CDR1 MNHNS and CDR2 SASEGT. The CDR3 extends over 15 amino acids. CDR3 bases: TGTGCCAGCAGTCAAGTCGTTCCGGGGAATTCACCCCTCCACCTT. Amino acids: CASSQVVPGNSPLHL.